One sample yielded the 14 T cell receptor beta chains listed below, sequenced in a study of memory CD4+ T cells and cytomegalovirus serostatus. Single viable CD3+CD4+CD8-CD45RO+ cells were sorted as the memory CD4+ T cells. Assay used: immunoSEQ multiplex PCR; TCRdb lists only in-frame clones, some missing. Of tens of thousands of clones in the sample, about 80% were seen once. The source material was memory CD4+ T cells from blood. Receptors originate from an adult in good health and CMV-seronegative.

The V call is TRBV11-3, the J call TRBJ2-3; tentatively, D is TRBD2 (5 bases). CDR3 length: 14 residues. Looked up from germline, CDR1 is SGHNT and CDR2 is YENEEA. Between the trimmed V and J ends, which lost 5 bases and 3 bases, there was a span of 12 bases. Here the CDR3 reads CASSGGGGTDTQYF. In nucleotides, the CDR3 is TGTGCCAGCAGCGGTGGAGGTGGGACAGATACGCAGTATTTT.

This chain connects TRBV29-1 to TRBJ2-3, with a weak D call TRBD2 (7 bases). V was pared by 6 bases and J by 4 bases, with 14 bases between. CDR3 size: 13 residues. Germline CDR1 SQVTM, CDR2 ANQGSEA. CDR3 bases: TGCAGCGTGCTCGGGGGGCCGCCAGATACGCAGTATTTT. Its protein is CSVLGGPPDTQYF.

The V call is TRBV7-8, the J call TRBJ2-5; TRBD1 aligns across 7 bases. The CDR3 contains 14 residues. J was trimmed by 1 base and V by 5 bases; bases with no gene match: 4. Germline V lookup: CDR1 SGHVS, CDR2 FQNEAQ. The CDR3 region is CASSHYRGQETQYF. In DNA form, the CDR3 reads TGTGCCAGCAGCCACTACAGGGGCCAAGAGACCCAGTACTTC.

This chain joins TRBV7-3 and TRBJ2-5; 14 bases match TRBD2. The V gene's germline CDR1 is SGHTA and CDR2 FQGTGA. The length of the CDR3 is 15 residues. The trim removed 3 bases at V and 4 bases at J, leaving 1 base unmatched. The CDR3 DNA reads TGTGCCAGCAGCTTGACTAGCGGGGGGGGAGAGACCCAGTACTTC. This sequence encodes CASSLTSGGGETQYF.

In its sample, this clone was seen a few times. The chain has TRBV29-1 and TRBJ1-1; D ambiguous. The length of the CDR3 is 14 residues. From germline, CDR1 is SQVTM and CDR2 ANQGSEA. V lost 4 bases, J lost 11 bases, and 23 bases lay in between. CDR3 sequence: CSVVAEEPRAMAFF. Written as DNA, the CDR3 is TGCAGCGTTGTGGCAGAAGAACCTAGGGCAATGGCTTTCTTT.

V usage is TRBV5-1 and J usage is TRBJ1-1; D might be TRBD1 (5 bases). Germline CDR1 SGHRS, CDR2 YFSETQ. V was trimmed by 0 bases and J by 1 base, leaving 13 bases between them. The length of the CDR3 is 16 residues. CDR3 protein: CASSLGSVGANTEAFF. CDR3 nucleotide sequence: TGCGCCAGCAGCTTGGGTTCGGTCGGGGCGAACACTGAAGCTTTCTTT.

This clone was recorded once. The V gene is TRBV2, the J gene TRBJ2-3; 8 bases map to TRBD1. The CDR3 has 15 residues. V trimming: 8 bases; J trimming: 8 bases; junction bases outside the gene matches: 15. Looked up from germline, CDR1 is SNHLY and CDR2 is FYNNEI. The CDR3 loop is CASQETSRQGSTQYF. The CDR3 DNA reads TGTGCCAGCCAGGAGACCAGCCGACAGGGGTCTACGCAGTATTTT.

The chain joins TRBV30 to TRBJ1-6, with a tentative D call TRBD1 (5 bases). V lost 7 bases, J lost 7 bases, and 14 bases lay in between. The CDR3 extends over 13 amino acids. Germline V gene sequence: CDR1 GTSNPN, CDR2 SVGIG (reference sequence). CDR3 bases: TGTGCCTCCTCGCGGGGGGAGAATTCACCCCTCCACTTT. This codes for CASSRGENSPLHF. The full variable domain, rest sourced from reference TRBV30 and TRBJ1-6, is SQTIHQWPATLVQPVGSPLSLECTVEGTSNPNLYWYRQAAGRGLQLLFYSVGIGQISSEVPQNLSASRPQDRQFILSSKKLLLSDSGFYLCASSRGENSPLHFGNGTRLTVT.

The J gene is TRBJ1-3, the V gene TRBV7-2, with 8 bases identical to TRBD1. V lost 3 bases to trimming and J lost 3 bases; unmatched junction nucleotides: 4. Germline V gene lookup returns CDR1 SGHTA and CDR2 FQGNSA. The CDR3 sequence is 15 residues long. The CDR3 DNA reads TGTGCCAGCAGCTTGACAGGGGAGAATGGAAACACCATATATTTT. Encoded protein: CASSLTGENGNTIYF.

This chain connects TRBV28 to TRBJ1-2; no clear D gene. Germline values: CDR1 MDHEN, CDR2 SYDVKM. The CDR3 consists of 12 residues. Trimming removed 2 bases at V and 8 bases at J, with 9 bases between. As DNA, the CDR3 is TGTGCCAGCAGTTTAAGGACCAGCGGCTACACCTTC. Its translation: CASSLRTSGYTF.

The chain is built from TRBV5-8 and TRBJ1-5; a weak D match, TRBD1 (6 bases). Looked up from germline, CDR1 is SGHTS and CDR2 is YDEGEE. V dropped 2 bases and J dropped 2 bases, with 11 bases sitting between them. The CDR3 is made up of 15 amino acids. In DNA, the CDR3 is TGTGCCAGCAGCTTAGGACAGTTGGGCAATCAGCCCCAGCATTTT. This sequence encodes CASSLGQLGNQPQHF.

This chain connects TRBV5-1 to TRBJ1-2; D might be TRBD1 (5 bases). The ends were cut back, 1 base at V and 8 bases at J, with 18 bases in the middle. The V gene's germline CDR1 is SGHRS and CDR2 YFSETQ. This CDR3 is built from 15 residues. The CDR3 bases are TGCGCCAGCAGCTTGTCCTCCGGAGGGACGTCGGGCTACACCTTC. Its translation: CASSLSSGGTSGYTF.

The chain recombines TRBV10-3 with TRBJ2-1; maybe TRBD1 (6 bases). The CDR3 spans 16 residues. V gave up 5 bases and J gave up 8 bases, with 22 bases separating them. CDR1 and CDR2 (germline): ENHRY, SYGVKD. DNA for the CDR3: TGTGCCATCAGTAAAATCCCTACGACAGGTGGCCATGAGCAGTTCTTC. It yields the protein CAISKIPTTGGHEQFF.

The V and J genes are TRBV19 and TRBJ1-5; TRBD1 aligns across 7 bases. Germline trimming cut 10 bases from V and 11 bases from J; bases unmatched to any gene: 8. The CDR3 has 11 amino acids. CDR1 is LNHDA and CDR2 is SQIVND in the germline V gene (reference sequence). CDR3 sequence (DNA): TGTGCCATTTCCGAGGGGGCGACCCAGCATTTT. Its protein is CAISEGATQHF.